The clone carrying this TCR beta chain was detected once. The PCR used 60 Vbeta and 13 Jbeta primers. The data were produced by immunoSEQ multiplex PCR, yet TCRdb's version contains in-frame clones alone and is incomplete. The sample contains 100,000 to 140,000 clones, 65% to 85% of which appear only once. This record belongs to a study of cytomegalovirus exposure and HLA in healthy donors. CDR3 length: 15 residues. V lost 2 bases, J lost 5 bases, and 16 bases lay in between. Looked up from germline, CDR1 is SGHDT and CDR2 is YYEEEE. V gene TRBV5-6 combines with J gene TRBJ2-5; tentatively, D is TRBD2 (6 bases). The TCR sequence derives from a man between 18 and 35 years old in good health and CMV-seronegative. Sequencing was performed on PBMCs. The DNA for the CDR3 is TGTGCCAGCAGCTTTGGAGCTAGCGCCGCGGAGACCCAGTACTTC. Translation gives CASSFGASAAETQYF.